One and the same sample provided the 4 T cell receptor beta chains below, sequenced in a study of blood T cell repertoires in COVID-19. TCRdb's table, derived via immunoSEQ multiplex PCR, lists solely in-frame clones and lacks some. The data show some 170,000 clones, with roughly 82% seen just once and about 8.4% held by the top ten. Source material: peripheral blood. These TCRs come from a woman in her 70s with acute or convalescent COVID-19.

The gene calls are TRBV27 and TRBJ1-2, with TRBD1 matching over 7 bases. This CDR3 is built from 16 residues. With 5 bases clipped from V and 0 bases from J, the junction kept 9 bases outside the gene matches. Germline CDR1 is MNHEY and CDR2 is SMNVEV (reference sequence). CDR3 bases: TGTGCCAGCAGTCCCAGAGGACAGGCGACTAACTATGGCTACACCTTC. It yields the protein CASSPRGQATNYGYTF.

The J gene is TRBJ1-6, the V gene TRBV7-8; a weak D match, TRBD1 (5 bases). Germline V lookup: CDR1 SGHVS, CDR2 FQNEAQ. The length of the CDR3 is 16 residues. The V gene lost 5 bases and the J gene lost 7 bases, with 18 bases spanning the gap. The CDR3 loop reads CASSPLRQGVNSPLHF. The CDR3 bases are TGTGCCAGCAGCCCTTTGAGGCAGGGTGTGAATTCACCCCTCCACTTT.

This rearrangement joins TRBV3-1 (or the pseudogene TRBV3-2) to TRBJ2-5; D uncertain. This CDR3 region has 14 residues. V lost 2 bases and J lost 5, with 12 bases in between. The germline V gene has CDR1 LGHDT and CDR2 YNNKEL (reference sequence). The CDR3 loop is CASSQILAAETQYF. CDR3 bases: TGTGCCAGCAGCCAAATCCTCGCGGCGGAGACCCAGTACTTC.

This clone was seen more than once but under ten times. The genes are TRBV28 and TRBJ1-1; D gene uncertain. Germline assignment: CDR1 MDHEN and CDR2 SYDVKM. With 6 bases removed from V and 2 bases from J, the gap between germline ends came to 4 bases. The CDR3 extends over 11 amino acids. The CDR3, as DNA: TGTGCCAGCAGCTCCAACACTGAAGCTTTCTTT. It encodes CASSSNTEAFF. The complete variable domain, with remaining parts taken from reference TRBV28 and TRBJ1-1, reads DVKVTQSSRYLVKRTGEKVFLECVQDMDHENMFWYRQDPGLGLRLIYFSYDVKMKEKGDIPEGYSVSREKKERFSLILESASTNQTSMYLCASSSNTEAFFGQGTRLTVV.